This T cell receptor (beta chain) was sequenced during a study of blood T cells in healthy people across ages (dated by TCRdb to about 2015). The study in broad terms: Template switching captured roughly one uniquely barcoded TCR beta cDNA molecule per two T cells in model experiments. The study measured age-related changes in TCR beta repertoire diversity using deep sequencing normalized with unique cDNA molecular identifiers. The donors were split into four age groups: young (average roughly 15 years), middle-aged (about 40), aged (roughly 68) and long-lived (roughly 80). For two donors (one aged 18 to 29 and one aged 80 or older), the study analyzed two additional independent replicas of 1 million unique cDNA reads from the same blood draw. What the study reported, not specific to this receptor: A strong correlation was found between observed TCR beta diversity and the percentage of naive T cells measured by flow cytometry. Compared with the aged group, the long-lived group had more naive CD4+ T cells, fewer expanded clones and increased TCR diversity, suggesting age selection. As age increased, observed TCR beta diversity per million T cells dropped in a roughly linear way, and a significant reduction was already evident by age 40. Estimates of total diversity based on one million sequenced T cells were regarded as lower bounds and as underestimates. Conclusive comparison of naive and antigen-experienced compartments was prevented by the profiling of bulk unsorted PBMCs. Because donor CMV infection status was unknown, age-related changes in expanded clonotypes were potentially confounded.

Donors were a few dozen systemically healthy Caucasian individuals from Russia aged roughly 6 to 95 years. Ten milliliters of peripheral blood were drawn from each donor into EDTA-treated Vacutainer tubes. Ficoll-Paque density-gradient centrifugation was used to isolate PBMCs, with at least 7 million per sample. Trizol reagent was used to extract total RNA from the PBMCs, yielding at least 5.5 micrograms per sample. Naive CD45RAhigh/CD27high T cell percentages were measured by flow cytometry on a PBMC aliquot from every donor. The library was generated by 5' RACE. Sequenced using an Illumina HiSeq 2500. The second PCR ran for roughly 7 to 12 cycles and used a J-beta primer mix along with a sample-barcoded 5' primer. A template-switch 5' adaptor carrying 12 random nucleotides introduced a unique molecular identifier onto each TCR beta cDNA molecule. Each sample yielded at least 2.5 million CDR3-containing paired-end reads. First-strand cDNA was synthesized from all RNA with the Mint cDNA synthesis kit, primed by a TRBC-specific oligonucleotide. All cDNA was treated with uracil-DNA glycosylase and then went through a first 18-cycle PCR with the universal primers M1SS and BC2_uni_R. Regarding the original processing steps: Each sample was normalized by randomly selecting 1 million high-quality reads, each carrying a distinct molecular identifier. Instead of being binned into consensus sequences, reads with shared molecular identifiers were discarded. MiTCR, set to a Q25 quality threshold and the strictest error-elimination algorithm, was used for CDR3 identification, clonotype clustering and error correction. A nonparametric unseen species model with Euler transformation was used to estimate lower-bound total TCR beta diversity. Starting from the raw public reads, TCRdb applied fastp trimming at Q25, assembled clones with MiXCR and retained in-frame beta chains. Every distinct CDR3 protein forms one entry, paired with its most common genes and DNA. The V and J calls were determined by TCRdb, not by the authors. This sample has 750,000 to 850,000 distinct CDR3 sequences in its table, and more than 20% of those were observed once. The ten largest clones take up approximately 4% of the sample.

According to the germline V gene, CDR1 reads MDHEN and CDR2 reads SYDVKM. The CDR3, cysteine through phenylalanine, is 19 amino acids long. Kept here is only the CDR3 DNA, which spans 57 bases and is read in frame from base 1. This clonotype was counted once. Its antigen is unknown. No much larger clone exists at a distance of one base, and base qualities are not known. The sample was also linked to a second study, of T cells of mothers and their children. That second report states: The donors were nine systemically healthy Caucasian individuals, made up of three mothers and their six children. cDNA synthesis used all of the extracted RNA, with approximately 1.6 ug of RNA in each 15 ul reaction. In the second PCR, sample barcodes and 2-4 random nucleotides were introduced via the M1S primer. Over 8 million TCR beta CDR3 reads came from each mother, compared with 2.5 million to 3.5 million reads from each child. In both related and unrelated pairs, thymic selection shapes the output of TCR recombination in a similar way, with inherited differences having only a minor effect. Related mother-child pairs always showed normalized repertoire overlap that was slightly higher than in unrelated mother-child pairs, though the difference was never significant. With a sensitivity of approximately 100 clones per million clonotypes, no persistent microchimeric T cell clones were detected. To look for features that set related mother-child pairs apart from unrelated individuals, the researchers ran deep NGS to compare the TCR beta repertoires of mothers and children. Mothers averaged about 40 +/- 4 years of age and children averaged around 10 +/- 4 years. Libraries were sequenced on Illumina HiSeq 2000 with 100+100 nt paired-end reads after adapter ligation with NEBNext reagents. To prevent cross-contamination, the mother and child libraries were prepared a month apart and were sequenced in separate runs. Each donor had between about 450,000 and 2,100,000 distinct TCR beta clonotypes identified. Naive TCR beta clonotypes were estimated from low-frequency clonotypes matched to each donor's FACS-determined naive share, without sorting.

Material: blood. This TCR came from a boy between 5 and 17 years old in good health. The chain is assembled from TRBV28 and TRBJ2-5; 14 central nucleotides agree with TRBD2. The tail of the sequence fits TRBJ2-1 better, so the J call may be wrong. The DNA sequence is as follows: TGTGCCAGCAGTTTAGTGGGACTAGCGGGGGCCAGACAAAGCGATGAGCAGTTCTTC. Its coded protein is CASSLVGLAGARQSDEQFF.